This T cell receptor beta chain was obtained from a study of post-analysis software for immune sequencing data. General study findings and limits: Under F measure analysis, samples from one preparation batch co-clustered strongly. Several TRBV segments were more frequent in patients than controls; TRBV5-6, TRBV5-1 and TRBV20-1 belonged to this group.

Comment on this clonotype: The antigen is not known.

Presence of unique molecular identifiers characterized the TCR beta cDNA libraries. Roughly 0.5 million cDNA molecules were obtained from 1 to 10 million T cells. TCRdb fed the PCR reads into MiXCR, producing one record per CDR3 protein. The sample yields over 150,000 distinct CDR3 sequences, over 25% seen once. CDR3 length: 11 residues. J was trimmed by 6 bases and V by 5 bases; bases with no gene match: 4. The V gene's germline CDR1 is SQVTM and CDR2 ANQGSEA. The sample was blood. This clonotype originated in a girl aged 5 to 17 with multiple sclerosis. The J gene is TRBJ2-7, the V gene TRBV29-1; TRBD1 agrees at 7 bases. CDR3 sequence reads: CSVHRGPEQYF. CDR3 nucleotides: TGCAGCGTTCACAGGGGTCCCGAGCAGTACTTC.